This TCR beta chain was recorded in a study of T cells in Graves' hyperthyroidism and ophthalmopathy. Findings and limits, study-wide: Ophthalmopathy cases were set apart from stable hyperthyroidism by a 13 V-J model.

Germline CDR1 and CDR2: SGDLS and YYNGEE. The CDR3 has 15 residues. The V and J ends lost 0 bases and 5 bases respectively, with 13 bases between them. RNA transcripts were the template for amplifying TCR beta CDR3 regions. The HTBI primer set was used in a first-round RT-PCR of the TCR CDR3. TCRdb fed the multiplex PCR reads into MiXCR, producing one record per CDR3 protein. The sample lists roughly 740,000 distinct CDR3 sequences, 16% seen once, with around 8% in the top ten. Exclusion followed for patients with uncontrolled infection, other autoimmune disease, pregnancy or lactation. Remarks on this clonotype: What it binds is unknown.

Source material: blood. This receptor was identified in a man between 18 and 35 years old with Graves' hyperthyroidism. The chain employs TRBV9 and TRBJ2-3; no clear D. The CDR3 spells CASSVVLEAGDTQYF. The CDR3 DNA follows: TGTGCCAGCAGCGTAGTTCTCGAAGCAGGAGATACGCAGTATTTT. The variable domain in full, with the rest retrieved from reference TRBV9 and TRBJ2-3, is DSGVTQTPKHLITATGQRVTLRCSPRSGDLSVYWYQQSLDQGLQFLIQYYNGEERAKGNILERFSAQQFPDLHSELNLSSLELGDSALYFCASSVVLEAGDTQYFGPGTRLTVL.